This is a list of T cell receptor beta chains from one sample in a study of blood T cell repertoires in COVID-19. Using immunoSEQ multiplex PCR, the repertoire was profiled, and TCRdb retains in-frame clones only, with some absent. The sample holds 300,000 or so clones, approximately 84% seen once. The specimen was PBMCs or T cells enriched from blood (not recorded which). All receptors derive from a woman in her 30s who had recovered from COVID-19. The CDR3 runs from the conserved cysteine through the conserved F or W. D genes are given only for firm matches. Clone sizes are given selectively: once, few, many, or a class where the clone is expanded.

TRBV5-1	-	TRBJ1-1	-	CASSAADRRGTEAFF	TGCGCCAGCAGCGCCGCGGACAGAAGGGGTACTGAAGCTTTCTTT
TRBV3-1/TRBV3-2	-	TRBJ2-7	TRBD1	CASSQNRPGTGSEQYF	TGTGCCAGCAGCCAGAATAGACCCGGGACAGGGAGCGAGCAGTACTTC
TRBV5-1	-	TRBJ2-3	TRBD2	CASTSGGAIPDTQYF	TGCGCCAGCACCTCCGGGGGGGCCATCCCAGATACGCAGTATTTT
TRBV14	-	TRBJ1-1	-	CASSQDRGWEAFF	TGTGCCAGCAGCCAAGATAGGGGATGGGAAGCTTTCTTT
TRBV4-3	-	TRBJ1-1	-	CASSQAGGVTTEAFF	TGCGCCAGCAGCCAAGCGGGGGGTGTGACCACTGAAGCTTTCTTT
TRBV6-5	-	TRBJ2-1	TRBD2	CASRRLALYNEQFF	TGTGCCAGCCGAAGACTAGCGCTGTACAATGAGCAGTTCTTC
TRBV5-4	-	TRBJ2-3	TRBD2	CASSLGAGGPGTDTQYF	TGTGCCAGCAGCTTGGGGGCGGGGGGGCCCGGCACAGATACGCAGTATTTT
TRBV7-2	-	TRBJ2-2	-	CASIGRGNTGELFF	TGTGCCAGCATTGGGCGGGGGAACACCGGGGAGCTGTTTTTT
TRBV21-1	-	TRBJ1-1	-	CASSKVREGTEAFF	TGTGCCAGCAGCAAAGTAAGGGAGGGCACTGAAGCTTTCTTT
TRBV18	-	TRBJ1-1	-	CASSPLRGGTEAFF	TGTGCCAGCTCACCTTTGCGAGGGGGCACTGAAGCTTTCTTT
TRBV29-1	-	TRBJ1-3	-	CSGRTDTGNTIYF	TGCAGCGGAAGGACGGACACTGGAAACACCATATATTTT
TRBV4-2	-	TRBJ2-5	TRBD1	CASRFGTGQETQYF	TGTGCCAGCAGGTTCGGGACAGGTCAAGAGACCCAGTACTTC
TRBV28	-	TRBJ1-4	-	CASSHREPTNEKLFF	TGTGCCAGCAGCCACAGGGAGCCGACTAATGAAAAACTGTTTTTT
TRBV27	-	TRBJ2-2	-	CASSAYGTLGTGELFF	TGTGCCAGCAGTGCCTACGGGACACTCGGCACCGGGGAGCTGTTTTTT
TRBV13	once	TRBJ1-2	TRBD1	CASSLGTGGRGYTF	TGTGCCAGCAGCTTAGGGACAGGGGGACGTGGCTACACCTTC
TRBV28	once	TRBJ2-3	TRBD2	CASSPTSGDSTDTQYF	TGTGCCAGCAGCCCGACTAGCGGAGATAGCACAGATACGCAGTATTTT
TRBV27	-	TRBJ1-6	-	CASSPVRGVSYNSPLHF	TGTGCCAGCAGTCCCGTCAGGGGAGTCTCCTATAATTCACCCCTCCACTTT
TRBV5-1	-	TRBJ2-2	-	CASSLGGPHTGELFF	TGCGCCAGCAGCTTGGGAGGGCCTCACACCGGGGAGCTGTTTTTT
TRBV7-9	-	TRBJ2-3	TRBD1	CASSLWDRYTDTQYF	TGTGCCAGCAGCTTATGGGACAGATACACAGATACGCAGTATTTT
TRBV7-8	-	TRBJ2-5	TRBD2	CASSLRDYPIQETQYF	TGTGCCAGCAGCTTAAGGGACTACCCCATCCAAGAGACCCAGTACTTC
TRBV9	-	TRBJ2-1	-	CASSVAPGGVYNEQFF	TGTGCCAGCAGCGTAGCGCCCGGAGGGGTCTACAATGAGCAGTTCTTC
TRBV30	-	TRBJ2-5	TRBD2	CAWRTTGGPRETQYF	TGTGCCTGGAGAACAACGGGGGGACCTCGCGAGACCCAGTACTTC
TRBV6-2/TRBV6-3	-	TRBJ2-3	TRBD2	CASSKSGVPDTQYF	TGTGCCAGCAGTAAGAGCGGGGTCCCAGATACGCAGTATTTT
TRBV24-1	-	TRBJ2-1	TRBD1	CATSTDRGPYNEQFF	TGTGCCACCAGTACCGACAGGGGTCCCTACAATGAGCAGTTCTTC
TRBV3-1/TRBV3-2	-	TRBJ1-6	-	CASTGGARNSPLHF	TGTGCCAGCACCGGAGGGGCTCGTAATTCACCCCTCCACTTT
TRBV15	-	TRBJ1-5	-	CATSRDSQPQHF	TGTGCCACCAGCAGAGATAGTCAGCCCCAGCATTTT
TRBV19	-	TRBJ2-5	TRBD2	CASKTSGQETQYF	TGTGCCAGTAAGACTAGCGGACAAGAGACCCAGTACTTC
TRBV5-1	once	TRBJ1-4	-	CASSLGGVQSEKLFF	TGCGCCAGCAGCCTCGGGGGGGTTCAATCTGAAAAACTGTTTTTT
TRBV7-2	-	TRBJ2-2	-	CASTRGGQGGAGELFF	TGTGCCAGCACCCGGGGGGGACAGGGAGGGGCCGGGGAGCTGTTTTTT
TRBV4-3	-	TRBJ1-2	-	CASSSSNYGYTF	TGCGCCAGCAGCTCCTCCAACTATGGCTACACCTTC
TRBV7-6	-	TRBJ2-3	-	CASSLAKADTQYF	TGTGCCAGCAGCTTAGCGAAAGCCGATACGCAGTATTTT